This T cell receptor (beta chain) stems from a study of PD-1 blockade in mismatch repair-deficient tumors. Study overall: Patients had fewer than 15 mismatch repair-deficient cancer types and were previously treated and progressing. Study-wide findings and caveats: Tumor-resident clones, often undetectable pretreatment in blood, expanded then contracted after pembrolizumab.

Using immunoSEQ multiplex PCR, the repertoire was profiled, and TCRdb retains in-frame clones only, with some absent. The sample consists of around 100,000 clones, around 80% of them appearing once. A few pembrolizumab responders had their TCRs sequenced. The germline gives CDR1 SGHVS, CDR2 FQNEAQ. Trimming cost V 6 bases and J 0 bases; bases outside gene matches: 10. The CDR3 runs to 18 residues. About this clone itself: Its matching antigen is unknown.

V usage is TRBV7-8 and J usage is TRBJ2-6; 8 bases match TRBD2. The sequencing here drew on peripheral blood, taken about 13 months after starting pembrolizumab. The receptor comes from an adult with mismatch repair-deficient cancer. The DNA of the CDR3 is TGTGCCAGCAGAGTACCGGGACTAGGGGACTCTGGGGCCAACGTCCTGACTTTC. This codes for CASRVPGLGDSGANVLTF.